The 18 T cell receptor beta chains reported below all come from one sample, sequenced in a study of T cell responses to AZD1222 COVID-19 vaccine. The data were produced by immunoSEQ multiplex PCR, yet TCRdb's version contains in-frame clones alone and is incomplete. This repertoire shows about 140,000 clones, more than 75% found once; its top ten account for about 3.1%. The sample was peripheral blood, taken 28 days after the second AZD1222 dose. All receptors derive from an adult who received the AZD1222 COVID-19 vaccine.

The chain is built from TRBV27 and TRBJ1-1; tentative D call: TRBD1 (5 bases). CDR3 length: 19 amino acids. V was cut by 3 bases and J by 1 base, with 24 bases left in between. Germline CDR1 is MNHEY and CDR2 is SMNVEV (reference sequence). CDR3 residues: CASSFDIRAAGISNTEAFF. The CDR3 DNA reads TGTGCCAGCAGTTTCGATATCAGGGCTGCGGGTATCTCGAACACTGAAGCTTTCTTT.

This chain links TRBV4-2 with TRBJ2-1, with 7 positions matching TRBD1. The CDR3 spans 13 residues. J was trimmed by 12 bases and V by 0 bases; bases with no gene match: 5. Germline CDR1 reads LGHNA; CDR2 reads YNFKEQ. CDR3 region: CASSQDRDRSQFF. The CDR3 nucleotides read TGTGCCAGCAGCCAAGACCGGGACAGATCGCAGTTCTTC.

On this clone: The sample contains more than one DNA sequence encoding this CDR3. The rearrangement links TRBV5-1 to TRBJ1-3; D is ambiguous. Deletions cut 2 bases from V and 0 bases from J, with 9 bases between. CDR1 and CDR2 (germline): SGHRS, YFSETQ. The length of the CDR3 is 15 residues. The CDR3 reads CASSFTADSGNTIYF. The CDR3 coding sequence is TGCGCCAGCAGCTTCACGGCAGACTCTGGAAACACCATATATTTT.

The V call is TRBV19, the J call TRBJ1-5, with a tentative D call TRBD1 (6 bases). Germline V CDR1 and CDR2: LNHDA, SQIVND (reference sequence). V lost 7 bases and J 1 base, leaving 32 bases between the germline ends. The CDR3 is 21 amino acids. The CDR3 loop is CASTPTRQGAGRGWSNQPQHF. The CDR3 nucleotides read TGTGCCAGTACCCCGACACGGCAGGGAGCAGGTAGGGGGTGGAGCAATCAGCCCCAGCATTTT.

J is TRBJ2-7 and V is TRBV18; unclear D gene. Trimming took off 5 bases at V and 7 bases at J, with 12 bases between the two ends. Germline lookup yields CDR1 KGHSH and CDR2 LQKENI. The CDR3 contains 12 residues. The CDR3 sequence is CASSSSVGEQYF. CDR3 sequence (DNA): TGTGCCAGCTCATCCTCCGTGGGGGAGCAGTACTTC.

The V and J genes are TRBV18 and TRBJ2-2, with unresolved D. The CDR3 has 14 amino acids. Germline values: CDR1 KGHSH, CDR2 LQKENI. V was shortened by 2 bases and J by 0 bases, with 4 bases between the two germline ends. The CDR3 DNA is TGTGCCAGCTCACCAGGACCGAACACCGGGGAGCTGTTTTTT. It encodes CASSPGPNTGELFF. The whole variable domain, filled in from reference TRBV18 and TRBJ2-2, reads NAGVMQNPRHLVRRRGQEARLRCSPMKGHSHVYWYRQLPEEGLKFMVYLQKENIIDESGMPKERFSAEFPKEGPSILRIQQVVRGDSAAYFCASSPGPNTGELFFGEGSRLTVL.

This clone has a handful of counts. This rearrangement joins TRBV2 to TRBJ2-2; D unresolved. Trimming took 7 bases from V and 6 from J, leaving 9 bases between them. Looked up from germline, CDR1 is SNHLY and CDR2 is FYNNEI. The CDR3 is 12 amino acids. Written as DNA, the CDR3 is TGTGCCAGCACAACCTCTTCCGGGGAGCTGTTTTTT. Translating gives CASTTSSGELFF.

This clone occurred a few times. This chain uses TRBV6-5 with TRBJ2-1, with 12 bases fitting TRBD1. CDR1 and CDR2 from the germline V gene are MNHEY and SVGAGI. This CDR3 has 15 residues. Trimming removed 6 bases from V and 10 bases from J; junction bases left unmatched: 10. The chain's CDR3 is CASSLGQGAGGEQFF. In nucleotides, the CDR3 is TGTGCCAGCAGCCTGGGACAGGGGGCTGGTGGGGAGCAGTTCTTC.

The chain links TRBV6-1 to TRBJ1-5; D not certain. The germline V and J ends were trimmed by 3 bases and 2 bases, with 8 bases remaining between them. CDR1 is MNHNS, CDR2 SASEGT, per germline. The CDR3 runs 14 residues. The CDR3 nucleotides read TGTGCCAGCAGTGATTTGGGAGGCAATCAGCCCCAGCATTTT. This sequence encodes CASSDLGGNQPQHF.

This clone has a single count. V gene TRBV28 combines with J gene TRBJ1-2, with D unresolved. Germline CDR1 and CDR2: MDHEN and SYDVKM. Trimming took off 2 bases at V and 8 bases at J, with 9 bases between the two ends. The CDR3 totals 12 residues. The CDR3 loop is CASSLRTTGYTF. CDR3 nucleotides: TGTGCCAGCAGTTTACGGACGACGGGCTACACCTTC.

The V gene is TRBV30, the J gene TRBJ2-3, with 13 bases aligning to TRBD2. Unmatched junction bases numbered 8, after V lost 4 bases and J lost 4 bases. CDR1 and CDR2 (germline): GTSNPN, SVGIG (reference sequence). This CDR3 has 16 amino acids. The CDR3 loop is CAWTLRLAGGPDTQYF. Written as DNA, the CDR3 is TGTGCCTGGACCCTACGACTAGCGGGAGGACCAGATACGCAGTATTTT.

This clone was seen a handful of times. The CDR3 sequence is CASSASGGSLGYTF. The CDR3, as DNA: TGTGCCAGCAGCGCCTCCGGTGGCAGCCTGGGCTACACCTTC. The chain employs TRBV9 and TRBJ1-2; no clear D gene. V gave up 3 bases and J gave up 8 bases, with 17 bases separating them. CDR3 size: 14 residues. Germline CDR1 and CDR2: SGDLS and YYNGEE.

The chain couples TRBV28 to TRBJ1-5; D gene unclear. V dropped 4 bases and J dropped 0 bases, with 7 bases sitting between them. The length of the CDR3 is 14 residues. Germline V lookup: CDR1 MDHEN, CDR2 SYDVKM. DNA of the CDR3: TGTGCCAGCAGTTACGGGGTTAGCAATCAGCCCCAGCATTTT. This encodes CASSYGVSNQPQHF.

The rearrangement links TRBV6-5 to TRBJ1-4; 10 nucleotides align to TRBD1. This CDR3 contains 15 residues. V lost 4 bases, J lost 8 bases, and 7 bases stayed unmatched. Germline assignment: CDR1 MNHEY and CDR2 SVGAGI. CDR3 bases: TGTGCCAGCAGTTCCCCGGGACAGGGGTGGGAAAAACTGTTTTTT. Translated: CASSSPGQGWEKLFF.

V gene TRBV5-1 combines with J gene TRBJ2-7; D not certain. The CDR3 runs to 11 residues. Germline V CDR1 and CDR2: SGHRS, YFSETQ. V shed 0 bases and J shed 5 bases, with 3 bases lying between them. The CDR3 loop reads CASSLEDEQYF. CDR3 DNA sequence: TGCGCCAGCAGCTTGGAGGACGAGCAGTACTTC.

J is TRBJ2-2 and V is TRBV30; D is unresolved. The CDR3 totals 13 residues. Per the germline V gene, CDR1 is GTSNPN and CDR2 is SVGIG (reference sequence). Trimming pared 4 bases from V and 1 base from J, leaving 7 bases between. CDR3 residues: CAWTGENTGELFF. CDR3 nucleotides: TGTGCCTGGACCGGAGAGAACACCGGGGAGCTGTTTTTT.

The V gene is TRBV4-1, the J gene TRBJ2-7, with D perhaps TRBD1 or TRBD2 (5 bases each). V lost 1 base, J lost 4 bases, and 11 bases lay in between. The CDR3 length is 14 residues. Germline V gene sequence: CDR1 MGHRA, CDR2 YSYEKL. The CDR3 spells CASSQGTEGYEQYF. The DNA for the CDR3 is TGCGCCAGCAGCCAAGGTACTGAGGGGTACGAGCAGTACTTC.

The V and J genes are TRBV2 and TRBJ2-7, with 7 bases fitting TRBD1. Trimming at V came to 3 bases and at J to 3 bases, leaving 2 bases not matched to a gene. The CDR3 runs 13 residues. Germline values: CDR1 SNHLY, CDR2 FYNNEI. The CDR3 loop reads CASSDRGIYEQYF. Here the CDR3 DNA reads TGTGCCAGCAGTGACAGGGGGATCTACGAGCAGTACTTC.